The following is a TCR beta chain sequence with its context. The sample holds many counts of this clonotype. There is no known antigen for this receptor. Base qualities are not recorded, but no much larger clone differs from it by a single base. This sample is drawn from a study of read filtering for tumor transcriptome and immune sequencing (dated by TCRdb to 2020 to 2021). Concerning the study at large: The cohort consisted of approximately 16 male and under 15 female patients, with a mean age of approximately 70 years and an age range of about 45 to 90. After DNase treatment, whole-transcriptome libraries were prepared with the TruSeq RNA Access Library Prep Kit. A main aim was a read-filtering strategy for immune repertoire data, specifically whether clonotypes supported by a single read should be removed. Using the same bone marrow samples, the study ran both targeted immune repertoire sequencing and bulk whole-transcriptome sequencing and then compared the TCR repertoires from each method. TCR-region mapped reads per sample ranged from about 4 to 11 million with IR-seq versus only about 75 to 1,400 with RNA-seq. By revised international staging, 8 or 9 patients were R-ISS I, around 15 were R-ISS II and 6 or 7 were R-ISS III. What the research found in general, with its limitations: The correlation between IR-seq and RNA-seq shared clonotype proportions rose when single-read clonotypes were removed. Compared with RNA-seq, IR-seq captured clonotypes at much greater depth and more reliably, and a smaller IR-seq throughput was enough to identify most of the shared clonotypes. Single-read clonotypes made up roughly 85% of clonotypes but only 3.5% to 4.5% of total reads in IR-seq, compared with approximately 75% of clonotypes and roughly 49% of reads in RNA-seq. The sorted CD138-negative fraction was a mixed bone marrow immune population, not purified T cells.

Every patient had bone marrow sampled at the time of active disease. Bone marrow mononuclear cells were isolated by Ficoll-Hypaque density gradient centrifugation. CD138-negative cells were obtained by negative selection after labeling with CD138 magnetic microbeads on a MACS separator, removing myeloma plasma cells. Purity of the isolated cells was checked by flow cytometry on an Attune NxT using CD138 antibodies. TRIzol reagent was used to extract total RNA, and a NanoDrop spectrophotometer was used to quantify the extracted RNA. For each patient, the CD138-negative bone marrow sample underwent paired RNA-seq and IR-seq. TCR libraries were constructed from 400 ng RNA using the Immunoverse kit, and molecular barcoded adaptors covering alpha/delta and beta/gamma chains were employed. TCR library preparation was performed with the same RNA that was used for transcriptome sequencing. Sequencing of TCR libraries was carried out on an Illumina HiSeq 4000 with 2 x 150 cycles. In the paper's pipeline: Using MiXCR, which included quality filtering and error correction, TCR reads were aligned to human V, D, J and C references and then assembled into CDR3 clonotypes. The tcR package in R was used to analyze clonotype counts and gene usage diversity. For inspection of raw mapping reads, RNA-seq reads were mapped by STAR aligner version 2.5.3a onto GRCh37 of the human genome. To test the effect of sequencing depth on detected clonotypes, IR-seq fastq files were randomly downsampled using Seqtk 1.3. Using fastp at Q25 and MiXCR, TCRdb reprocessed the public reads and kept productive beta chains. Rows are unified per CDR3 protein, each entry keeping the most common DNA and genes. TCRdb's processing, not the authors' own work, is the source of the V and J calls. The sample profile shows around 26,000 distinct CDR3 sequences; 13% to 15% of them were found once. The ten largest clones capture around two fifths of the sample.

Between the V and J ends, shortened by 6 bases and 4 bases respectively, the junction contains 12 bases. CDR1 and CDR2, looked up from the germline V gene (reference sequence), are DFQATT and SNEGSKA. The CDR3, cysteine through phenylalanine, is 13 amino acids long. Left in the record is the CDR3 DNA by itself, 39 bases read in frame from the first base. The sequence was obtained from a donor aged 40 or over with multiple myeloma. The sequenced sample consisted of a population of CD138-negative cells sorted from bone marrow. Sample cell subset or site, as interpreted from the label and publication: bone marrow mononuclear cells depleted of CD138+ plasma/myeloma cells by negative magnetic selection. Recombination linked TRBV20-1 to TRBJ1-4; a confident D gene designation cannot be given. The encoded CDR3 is CSANRDLNEKLFF. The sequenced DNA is TGCAGTGCAAACCGGGATCTTAATGAAAAACTGTTTTTT.